These T cell receptor beta chains were read from a single sample in a study of radiotherapy plus CTLA-4 blockade in lung cancer. Assay used: immunoSEQ multiplex PCR; TCRdb lists only in-frame clones, some missing. The sample holds about 19,000 clones, more than 75% seen once. This specimen consisted of peripheral blood, obtained from a patient treated with radiotherapy plus ipilimumab. These TCRs come from a human donor with non-small cell lung cancer whose response to radiotherapy plus ipilimumab could not be evaluated. The CDR3 runs from the conserved cysteine through the conserved F or W. A D gene is named only where the DNA matches it firmly. Part of the rows lack a size; the others show once, few, many or a class for expanded clones.

J,size,D,V,CDR3,DNA
TRBJ2-2,.,TRBD1,TRBV25-1,CASSGRQGAGELFF,TGTGCCAGCAGTGGCCGACAGGGGGCCGGGGAGCTGTTTTTT
TRBJ2-7,.,TRBD2,TRBV11-2,CASSLALAGGHEQYF,TGTGCCAGCAGCTTAGCACTAGCGGGAGGCCACGAGCAGTACTTC
TRBJ1-1,few,.,TRBV16,CASSAPPGTQAFF,TGTGCCAGCAGCGCACCTCCCGGGACACAAGCTTTCTTT
TRBJ1-2,.,TRBD1,TRBV18,CASSPRAGGISGYTF,TGTGCCAGCTCACCACGGGCAGGGGGTATTAGTGGCTACACCTTC
TRBJ2-5,.,TRBD1,TRBV27,CARPRQGKLLQETQYF,TGTGCCAGACCCCGACAGGGTAAATTATTGCAAGAGACCCAGTACTTC
TRBJ2-3,.,TRBD2,TRBV13,CASSPSWREGTDTQYF,TGTGCCAGCAGCCCTAGTTGGCGGGAGGGCACAGATACGCAGTATTTT
TRBJ1-1,.,.,TRBV7-9,CASLRAGNTEAFF,TGTGCCAGCCTCAGGGCCGGGAACACTGAAGCTTTCTTT
TRBJ1-2,.,TRBD1,TRBV7-8,CASSPGQAFYGYTF,TGTGCCAGCAGCCCGGGACAGGCGTTTTATGGCTACACCTTC
TRBJ2-5,.,TRBD1,TRBV4-2,CASSQETGDRETQYF,TGTGCCAGCAGCCAAGAGACAGGGGATCGAGAGACCCAGTACTTC
TRBJ2-7,.,.,TRBV11-2,CASSFGANLYEQYF,TGTGCCAGCAGCTTTGGGGCCAACCTTTACGAGCAGTACTTC
TRBJ1-2,.,TRBD1,TRBV5-6,CASSRGGVDYGYTF,TGTGCCAGCAGCCGAGGGGGCGTGGACTATGGCTACACCTTC
TRBJ1-4,.,.,TRBV18,CASSPRGELGEKLFF,TGTGCCAGCTCACCACGGGGGGAGCTAGGTGAAAAACTGTTTTTT
TRBJ2-1,.,.,TRBV9,CASSLQGDPYNEQFF,TGTGCCAGCAGCCTACAGGGCGACCCTTACAATGAGCAGTTCTTC
TRBJ2-5,.,TRBD1,TRBV19,CASSNGDSYQETQYF,TGTGCCAGTAGTAACGGGGACAGCTACCAAGAGACCCAGTACTTC
TRBJ1-3,.,.,TRBV7-8,CASSLLPGLAGNTIYF,TGTGCCAGCAGCTTATTGCCAGGGTTGGCGGGAAACACCATATATTTT
TRBJ2-1,.,.,TRBV9,CASSRDSQQFF,TGTGCCAGCAGCCGTGACAGCCAGCAGTTCTTC
TRBJ2-3,.,.,TRBV2,CASPSRRTEDTQYF,TGTGCCAGCCCTTCTAGAAGGACAGAAGATACGCAGTATTTT
TRBJ1-1,few,TRBD1,TRBV5-1,CASSALTGRNTEAFF,TGCGCCAGCAGCGCACTGACAGGGAGGAACACTGAAGCTTTCTTT
TRBJ1-1,.,.,TRBV2,CASSELQVAEAFF,TGTGCCAGCAGTGAACTTCAGGTGGCTGAAGCTTTCTTT
TRBJ2-5,.,TRBD1,TRBV4-1,CASSQGDRVREETQYF,TGCGCCAGCAGCCAAGGGGACAGGGTTAGGGAAGAGACCCAGTACTTC
TRBJ2-5,.,TRBD1,TRBV7-9,CASSIGQGGLKETQYF,TGTGCCAGCAGCATAGGACAGGGGGGACTAAAAGAGACCCAGTACTTC
TRBJ2-7,.,TRBD1,TRBV4-1,CASSQGDRAGGQYF,TGCGCCAGCAGCCAAGGGGACAGGGCGGGTGGGCAGTACTTC
TRBJ1-6,.,.,TRBV7-9,CASGATGRTNSPLHF,TGTGCCAGTGGGGCCACGGGACGGACTAACTCACCCCTCCACTTT
TRBJ2-1,.,TRBD2,TRBV7-2,CASSFNRRGGNEQFF,TGTGCCAGCAGCTTTAACCGGCGGGGGGGCAATGAGCAGTTCTTC
TRBJ1-1,.,.,TRBV6-5,CASTSFGEEAFF,TGTGCCAGCACCTCGTTTGGGGAGGAAGCTTTCTTT
TRBJ2-1,.,.,TRBV10-1,CASARDRYNEQFF,TGCGCCAGCGCTAGAGACAGATACAATGAGCAGTTCTTC
TRBJ1-1,once,TRBD1,TRBV5-1,CASSSQGAAEAFF,TGCGCCAGCAGCTCCCAGGGGGCGGCTGAAGCTTTCTTT
TRBJ2-3,once,.,TRBV5-1,CASSLDRAGNTDTQYF,TGCGCCAGCAGCTTGGATCGAGCGGGCAACACAGATACGCAGTATTTT
TRBJ2-1,.,.,TRBV7-9,CASSSGSLPYNEQFF,TGTGCCAGCAGCTCCGGGTCCCTACCTTACAATGAGCAGTTCTTC
TRBJ2-3,.,.,TRBV27,CASSFLGTDTQYF,TGTGCCAGCAGTTTCCTTGGCACAGATACGCAGTATTTT
TRBJ1-4,.,.,TRBV4-3,CASSQEQGWGSEKLFF,TGCGCCAGCAGCCAAGAGCAGGGGTGGGGCAGTGAAAAACTGTTTTTT
TRBJ2-7,.,TRBD1,TRBV4-2,CASSQGTAKSYEQYF,TGTGCCAGCAGCCAGGGGACAGCCAAATCCTACGAGCAGTACTTC
TRBJ1-1,.,.,TRBV6-5,CASSSTDPNTEAFF,TGTGCCAGCTCGTCGACAGACCCAAACACTGAAGCTTTCTTT
TRBJ1-6,.,TRBD1,TRBV6-1,CASRDRVISPLHF,TGTGCCAGCAGGGACAGGGTGATATCACCCCTCCACTTT
TRBJ2-2,once,TRBD2,TRBV2,CASKGSGLAGGTGELFF,TGTGCCAGCAAGGGAAGTGGACTAGCGGGAGGAACCGGGGAGCTGTTTTTT
TRBJ2-1,.,.,TRBV9,CASSVYSSYNEQFF,TGTGCCAGCAGCGTTTATAGCTCCTACAATGAGCAGTTCTTC
TRBJ2-1,.,TRBD1,TRBV5-1,CASSLRTGVSGDEQFF,TGCGCCAGCAGCTTGAGGACAGGGGTCTCGGGCGATGAGCAGTTCTTC
TRBJ2-1,.,.,TRBV4-1,CASSHGAGNEQFF,TGCGCCAGCAGCCACGGTGCCGGGAATGAGCAGTTCTTC
TRBJ2-2,.,.,TRBV27,CASSFSAGELFF,TGTGCCAGCAGTTTTAGCGCCGGGGAGCTGTTTTTT
TRBJ2-2,.,.,TRBV7-6,CASSLGGGSLTGELFF,TGTGCCAGCAGCTTAGGGGGTGGGAGTCTTACCGGGGAGCTGTTTTTT
TRBJ2-1,.,TRBD2,TRBV19,CASKTSGRSGEQFF,TGTGCCAGTAAAACTAGCGGGAGGTCTGGTGAGCAGTTCTTC
TRBJ1-1,.,TRBD1,TRBV28,CASSLGTANTEAFF,TGTGCCAGCAGTTTGGGGACAGCGAACACTGAAGCTTTCTTT
TRBJ2-3,.,TRBD1,TRBV5-1,CASSSQGAPTDTQYF,TGCGCCAGCAGCTCACAGGGGGCTCCCACAGATACGCAGTATTTT
TRBJ1-5,.,TRBD1,TRBV6-1,CASSDRDRGINQPQHF,TGTGCCAGCAGTGACCGGGACAGGGGAATTAATCAGCCCCAGCATTTT
TRBJ2-1,.,.,TRBV19,CASSIGGSYNEQFF,TGTGCCAGTAGTATTGGAGGCTCCTACAATGAGCAGTTCTTC
TRBJ1-6,.,.,TRBV6-1,CASFEQGNNSPLHF,TGTGCCAGCTTCGAGCAGGGGAACAATTCACCCCTCCACTTT
TRBJ2-7,once,.,TRBV27,CASWGVRSYEQYF,TGTGCCAGCTGGGGGGTAAGGTCCTACGAGCAGTACTTC
TRBJ2-7,once,TRBD1,TRBV5-1,CASRWSGQGIYEQYF,TGCGCCAGCAGATGGTCGGGACAGGGGATCTACGAGCAGTACTTC
TRBJ1-5,.,.,TRBV19,CASSLVGRGSNQPQHF,TGTGCCAGTAGCCTGGTGGGGAGGGGTAGCAATCAGCCCCAGCATTTT
TRBJ1-1,once,TRBD1,TRBV10-2,CASSEPGQPTEAFF,TGCGCCAGCAGTGAGCCGGGACAGCCCACTGAAGCTTTCTTT
TRBJ2-1,.,.,TRBV6-6,CASSYGQPQEQFF,TGTGCCAGCAGTTACGGGCAGCCTCAAGAGCAGTTCTTC
TRBJ1-2,.,.,TRBV7-9,CASTGQGYGYTF,TGTGCCTCTACCGGCCAGGGCTATGGCTACACCTTC
TRBJ2-6,.,.,TRBV21-1,CASSLRPSSGANVLTF,TGTGCCAGCAGCCTTAGGCCTAGCTCTGGGGCCAACGTCCTGACTTTC
TRBJ2-3,few,.,TRBV10-2,CASSESGSTGDTQYF,TGCGCCAGCAGTGAGTCTGGGAGCACTGGAGATACGCAGTATTTT
TRBJ2-4,.,.,TRBV19,CASSDSQFGNIQYF,TGTGCCAGTAGTGATTCCCAATTCGGAAACATTCAGTACTTC
TRBJ2-5,.,.,TRBV18,CASSPRGGGSETQYF,TGTGCCAGCTCACCAAGGGGGGGCGGGTCGGAGACCCAGTACTTC
TRBJ1-5,.,.,TRBV10-3,CAISDGGTNQPQHF,TGTGCCATCAGTGACGGAGGGACCAATCAGCCCCAGCATTTT